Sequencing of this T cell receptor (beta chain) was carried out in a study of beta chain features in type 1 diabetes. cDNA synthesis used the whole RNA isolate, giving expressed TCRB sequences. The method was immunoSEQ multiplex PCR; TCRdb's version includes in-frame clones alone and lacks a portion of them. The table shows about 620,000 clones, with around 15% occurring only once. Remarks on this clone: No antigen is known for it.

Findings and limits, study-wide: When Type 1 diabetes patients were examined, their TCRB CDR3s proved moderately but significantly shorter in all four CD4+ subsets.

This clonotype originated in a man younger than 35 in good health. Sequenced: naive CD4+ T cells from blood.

The CDR3 reads CASSLAGSMNTEAFF. The CDR3 nucleotides read TGCGCCAGCAGCTTGGCGGGGAGTATGAACACTGAAGCTTTCTTT. The V gene is TRBV5-1, the J gene TRBJ1-1, with D unresolved. The V and J ends lost 0 bases and 0 bases respectively, with 9 bases between them. Germline V gene lookup returns CDR1 SGHRS and CDR2 YFSETQ. The CDR3 has 15 amino acids. The complete variable domain, with remaining parts taken from reference TRBV5-1 and TRBJ1-1, reads KAGVTQTPRYLIKTRGQQVTLSCSPISGHRSVSWYQQTPGQGLQFLFEYFSETQRNKGNFPGRFSGRQFSNSRSEMNVSTLELGDSALYLCASSLAGSMNTEAFFGQGTRLTVV.